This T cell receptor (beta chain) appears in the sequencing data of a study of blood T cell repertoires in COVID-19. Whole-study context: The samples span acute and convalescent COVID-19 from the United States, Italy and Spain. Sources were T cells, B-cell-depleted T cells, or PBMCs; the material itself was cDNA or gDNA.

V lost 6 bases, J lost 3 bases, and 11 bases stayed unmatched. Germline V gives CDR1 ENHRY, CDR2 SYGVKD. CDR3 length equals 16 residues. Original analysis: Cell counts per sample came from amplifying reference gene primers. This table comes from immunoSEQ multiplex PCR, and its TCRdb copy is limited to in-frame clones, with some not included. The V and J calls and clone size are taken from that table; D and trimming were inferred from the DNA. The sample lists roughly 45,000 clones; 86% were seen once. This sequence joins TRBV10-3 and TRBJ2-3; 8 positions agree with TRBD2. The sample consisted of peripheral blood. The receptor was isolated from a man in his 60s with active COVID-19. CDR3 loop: CAIRGTGTRETDTQYF. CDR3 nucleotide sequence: TGTGCCATCAGGGGGACCGGGACTAGGGAAACAGATACGCAGTATTTT.